The clone carrying this T cell receptor beta chain is a singleton in its sample. The data are from a study of T-cell reconstitution after alpha-beta-depleted transplantation in children. The germline gives CDR1 SGHVS, CDR2 FNYEAQ. This CDR3 has 15 amino acids. The ends were cut back, 4 bases at V and 4 bases at J, with 16 bases in the middle. TCRbeta library preparation incorporated unique molecular identifiers. A single record per CDR3 protein comes from TCRdb applying MiXCR to the PCR reads. The sample contains about 500,000 distinct CDR3 sequences, roughly 33% of which appear only once. This chain links TRBV7-6 with TRBJ1-1; perhaps TRBD1 as D (6 bases). This sample comprised PBMCs from the stem cell graft donor, obtained from the stem cell graft. This TCR derives from a human donor who donated a stem cell graft to a child with aplastic anemia. CDR3 nucleotide sequence: TGTGCCAGCAGCTCCGGGGGGGGCCCCAGCACTGAAGCTTTCTTT. It encodes CASSSGGGPSTEAFF.